This T cell receptor beta chain was identified during a study of T cell responses to AZD1222 COVID-19 vaccine. The CDR3 runs to 14 residues. With V trimmed by 5 bases and J by 2 bases, 3 bases remained unmatched. In germline, CDR1 is MNHEY, CDR2 SMNVEV (reference sequence). Investigators merged groups given second doses at roughly 4 or roughly 12 weeks. To note about this clone: What it binds is unknown.

Findings of the study overall: The donor group comprised mostly white British people and more females; the analysis possibly underestimated clonal diversity. All repertoire sampling was performed exclusively after the peak T cell response. As reported, nearly half of all spike-specific TCRs target variant regions that are unmutated.

Here immunoSEQ multiplex PCR was the method, and the copy in TCRdb shows in-frame clones only, minus some. This sample has about 120,000 clones, with approximately 90% found just once. The sample was peripheral blood, taken 28 days after the second AZD1222 dose. The gene calls are TRBV27 and TRBJ2-7; 10 nucleotides align to TRBD2. The receptor was derived from an adult who received the AZD1222 COVID-19 vaccine. In nucleotides, the CDR3 is TGTGCCAGCAGTCCAGCGGGAGGGCCCTACGAGCAGTACTTC. It yields the protein CASSPAGGPYEQYF.